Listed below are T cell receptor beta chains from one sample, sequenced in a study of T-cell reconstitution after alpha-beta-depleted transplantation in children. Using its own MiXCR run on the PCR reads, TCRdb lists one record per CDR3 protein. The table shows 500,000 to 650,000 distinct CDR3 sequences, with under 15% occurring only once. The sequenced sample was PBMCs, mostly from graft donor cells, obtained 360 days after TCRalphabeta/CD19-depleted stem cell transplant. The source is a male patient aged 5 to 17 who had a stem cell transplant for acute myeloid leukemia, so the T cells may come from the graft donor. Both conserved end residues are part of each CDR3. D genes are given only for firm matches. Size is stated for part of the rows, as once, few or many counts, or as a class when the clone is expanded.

CDR3 protein: CSVAGARETQYF
CDR3 DNA: TGCAGCGTTGCGGGAGCCCGAGAGACCCAGTACTTC
J gene: TRBJ2-5
D gene: -
clone size: many
V gene: TRBV29-1

CDR3 protein: CASTEISGRATEQYF
CDR3 DNA: TGTGCCAGCACTGAAATTAGCGGGAGGGCCACCGAGCAGTACTTC
J gene: TRBJ2-7
D gene: TRBD2
clone size: -
V gene: TRBV2

CDR3 protein: CASSLSAGAGNYGYTF
CDR3 DNA: TGTGCCAGCAGTTTATCAGCAGGGGCCGGTAACTATGGCTACACCTTC
J gene: TRBJ1-2
D gene: -
clone size: few
V gene: TRBV27

CDR3 protein: CASNPPGRIGNDNSYEQYF
CDR3 DNA: TGTGCCAGCAATCCCCCCGGGAGGATCGGTAATGATAATTCCTACGAGCAGTACTTC
J gene: TRBJ2-7
D gene: TRBD2
clone size: -
V gene: TRBV28

CDR3 protein: CASSQVYSGLDEQFF
CDR3 DNA: TGCGCCAGCAGCCAAGTTTATTCGGGACTAGATGAGCAGTTCTTC
J gene: TRBJ2-1
D gene: TRBD2
clone size: few
V gene: TRBV4-1

CDR3 protein: CASSLTSGRPRRVDEQFF
CDR3 DNA: TGTGCCAGTAGTTTGACTAGCGGGAGGCCCCGAAGGGTGGATGAGCAGTTCTTC
J gene: TRBJ2-1
D gene: TRBD2
clone size: -
V gene: TRBV19

CDR3 protein: CSARMGLAGGPRNTQYF
CDR3 DNA: TGCAGCGCCCGAATGGGCCTAGCGGGAGGGCCCAGGAATACGCAGTATTTT
J gene: TRBJ2-3
D gene: TRBD2
clone size: many
V gene: TRBV29-1

CDR3 protein: CSGRQAEGEKLFF
CDR3 DNA: TGCAGCGGACGACAGGCTGAGGGTGAAAAACTGTTTTTT
J gene: TRBJ1-4
D gene: -
clone size: few
V gene: TRBV29-1

CDR3 protein: CASSFESSYNEQFF
CDR3 DNA: TGCGCCAGCAGCTTCGAGAGCTCCTACAATGAGCAGTTCTTC
J gene: TRBJ2-1
D gene: -
clone size: -
V gene: TRBV5-1

CDR3 protein: CASSLGKGVGLAGVGEQFF
CDR3 DNA: TGCGCCAGCAGCCTCGGGAAAGGTGTCGGACTAGCGGGAGTTGGTGAGCAGTTCTTC
J gene: TRBJ2-1
D gene: TRBD2
clone size: few
V gene: TRBV4-3

CDR3 protein: CASSHTPGAGELFF
CDR3 DNA: TGCGCCAGCAGCCATACACCAGGGGCCGGGGAGCTGTTTTTT
J gene: TRBJ2-2
D gene: -
clone size: -
V gene: TRBV4-3

CDR3 protein: CSVESGEGQFF
CDR3 DNA: TGCAGCGTTGAATCGGGGGAGGGGCAGTTCTTC
J gene: TRBJ2-1
D gene: TRBD2
clone size: few
V gene: TRBV29-1

CDR3 protein: CSGVLRGGTEAFF
CDR3 DNA: TGCAGTGGGGTACTCAGGGGAGGCACTGAAGCTTTCTTT
J gene: TRBJ1-1
D gene: -
clone size: -
V gene: TRBV20-1

CDR3 protein: CSVPGTPDPYEQYF
CDR3 DNA: TGCAGCGTCCCCGGGACACCCGACCCATACGAGCAGTACTTC
J gene: TRBJ2-7
D gene: -
clone size: many
V gene: TRBV29-1

CDR3 protein: CASSLGGTSGPPYEQYF
CDR3 DNA: TGTGCCAGCAGCTTAGGGGGTACTAGCGGACCTCCCTACGAGCAGTACTTC
J gene: TRBJ2-7
D gene: TRBD2
clone size: many
V gene: TRBV7-8

CDR3 protein: CASSLRLAGSGVDTQYF
CDR3 DNA: TGTGCCAGCAGTTTAAGGCTAGCGGGATCCGGGGTTGATACGCAGTATTTT
J gene: TRBJ2-3
D gene: TRBD2
clone size: few
V gene: TRBV12-3/TRBV12-4

CDR3 protein: CASSLEEETQYF
CDR3 DNA: TGTGCCAGCAGCTTAGAGGAAGAGACCCAGTACTTC
J gene: TRBJ2-5
D gene: -
clone size: many
V gene: TRBV7-2

CDR3 protein: CSAIRLAGESDTQYF
CDR3 DNA: TGCAGTGCTATCCGACTAGCGGGAGAATCAGATACGCAGTATTTT
J gene: TRBJ2-3
D gene: TRBD2
clone size: -
V gene: TRBV20-1

CDR3 protein: CASSLQAGWTYEQYF
CDR3 DNA: TGTGCCAGCAGCCTTCAGGCAGGTTGGACCTACGAGCAGTACTTC
J gene: TRBJ2-7
D gene: -
clone size: -
V gene: TRBV12-3/TRBV12-4

CDR3 protein: CASSLLASSYNEQFF
CDR3 DNA: TGCGCCAGCAGCTTGCTAGCGAGCTCCTACAATGAGCAGTTCTTC
J gene: TRBJ2-1
D gene: -
clone size: few
V gene: TRBV5-1

CDR3 protein: CASSRSTGRPNEQFF
CDR3 DNA: TGTGCCAGCAGCCGTTCGACAGGGAGACCAAATGAGCAGTTCTTC
J gene: TRBJ2-1
D gene: TRBD1
clone size: few
V gene: TRBV5-5

CDR3 protein: CASSRTGGARGELFF
CDR3 DNA: TGTGCCAGCAGTCGCACAGGGGGCGCCCGCGGGGAGCTGTTTTTT
J gene: TRBJ2-2
D gene: TRBD1
clone size: -
V gene: TRBV7-9

CDR3 protein: CSGGPGGSDTIYF
CDR3 DNA: TGCAGCGGGGGGCCCGGGGGAAGTGACACCATATATTTT
J gene: TRBJ1-3
D gene: -
clone size: few
V gene: TRBV29-1

CDR3 protein: CASSFSGYNTGELFF
CDR3 DNA: TGTGCCAGCAGCTTCAGCGGGTATAACACCGGGGAGCTGTTTTTT
J gene: TRBJ2-2
D gene: -
clone size: -
V gene: TRBV7-2

CDR3 protein: CASSYAGLAEGGTNEQFF
CDR3 DNA: TGTGCCAGCAGTTACGCGGGACTAGCGGAGGGGGGGACCAATGAGCAGTTCTTC
J gene: TRBJ2-1
D gene: TRBD2
clone size: few
V gene: TRBV6-5

CDR3 protein: CASSYSQGNQETQYF
CDR3 DNA: TGTGCCAGCAGTTACTCGCAGGGAAACCAAGAGACCCAGTACTTC
J gene: TRBJ2-5
D gene: -
clone size: few
V gene: TRBV6-5

CDR3 protein: CSASRTSGYQETQYF
CDR3 DNA: TGCAGTGCTAGCCGGACTAGCGGTTATCAAGAGACCCAGTACTTC
J gene: TRBJ2-5
D gene: TRBD2
clone size: -
V gene: TRBV20-1

CDR3 protein: CSASRADTGELFF
CDR3 DNA: TGCAGTGCTAGTCGGGCAGACACCGGGGAGCTGTTTTTT
J gene: TRBJ2-2
D gene: -
clone size: -
V gene: TRBV20-1

CDR3 protein: CSVGYNEQFF
CDR3 DNA: TGCAGCGTAGGTTACAATGAGCAGTTCTTC
J gene: TRBJ2-1
D gene: -
clone size: -
V gene: TRBV29-1

CDR3 protein: CSVPGKGANNEQFF
CDR3 DNA: TGCAGCGTTCCCGGGAAAGGCGCGAACAATGAGCAGTTCTTC
J gene: TRBJ2-1
D gene: -
clone size: -
V gene: TRBV29-1

CDR3 protein: CASSLRRFGGGYTF
CDR3 DNA: TGTGCCAGCAGTTTAAGGAGATTTGGGGGTGGCTACACCTTC
J gene: TRBJ1-2
D gene: -
clone size: -
V gene: TRBV28

CDR3 protein: CSVTGTSGWETQYF
CDR3 DNA: TGCAGCGTGACCGGGACTAGCGGATGGGAGACCCAGTACTTC
J gene: TRBJ2-5
D gene: TRBD2
clone size: many
V gene: TRBV29-1

CDR3 protein: CASSFTGLAGAIDEQYF
CDR3 DNA: TGTGCCAGCAGCTTCACGGGACTAGCGGGAGCAATTGACGAGCAGTACTTC
J gene: TRBJ2-7
D gene: TRBD2
clone size: few
V gene: TRBV7-2

CDR3 protein: CASSWGWAVWWNEQFF
CDR3 DNA: TGTGCCAGCAGTTGGGGGTGGGCGGTGTGGTGGAATGAGCAGTTCTTC
J gene: TRBJ2-1
D gene: -
clone size: -
V gene: TRBV6-2/TRBV6-3

CDR3 protein: CASSGAWGEQYF
CDR3 DNA: TGTGCCAGCAGCGGGGCTTGGGGGGAGCAGTACTTC
J gene: TRBJ2-7
D gene: -
clone size: -
V gene: TRBV21-1

CDR3 protein: CASSLRLASQETQYF
CDR3 DNA: TGTGCCAGCAGCTTGAGACTAGCGAGTCAAGAGACCCAGTACTTC
J gene: TRBJ2-5
D gene: TRBD2
clone size: -
V gene: TRBV7-2

CDR3 protein: CASSLGTVNTQYF
CDR3 DNA: TGCGCCAGCAGCTTGGGGACAGTCAATACGCAGTATTTT
J gene: TRBJ2-3
D gene: -
clone size: many
V gene: TRBV5-1

CDR3 protein: CASSREWGDSPLHF
CDR3 DNA: TGTGCCAGCAGCCGTGAATGGGGGGATTCACCCCTCCACTTT
J gene: TRBJ1-6
D gene: -
clone size: -
V gene: TRBV28

CDR3 protein: CASSAQGNEQYF
CDR3 DNA: TGCGCCAGCAGCGCTCAGGGTAACGAGCAGTACTTC
J gene: TRBJ2-7
D gene: -
clone size: -
V gene: TRBV5-1

CDR3 protein: CASSYSRQFTGELFF
CDR3 DNA: TGTGCCAGCAGTTACTCTAGACAGTTCACCGGGGAGCTGTTTTTT
J gene: TRBJ2-2
D gene: -
clone size: -
V gene: TRBV6-5

CDR3 protein: CSVAGRQGSNEQYF
CDR3 DNA: TGCAGCGTTGCGGGCCGACAGGGGAGCAACGAGCAGTACTTC
J gene: TRBJ2-7
D gene: TRBD1
clone size: -
V gene: TRBV29-1

CDR3 protein: CASSLDPSGTDTQYF
CDR3 DNA: TGTGCCAGCAGCTTGGACCCTAGCGGCACAGATACGCAGTATTTT
J gene: TRBJ2-3
D gene: -
clone size: few
V gene: TRBV7-9

CDR3 protein: CATSGTSGTDEQFF
CDR3 DNA: TGTGCCACCAGTGGTACTAGCGGGACCGATGAGCAGTTCTTC
J gene: TRBJ2-1
D gene: TRBD2
clone size: many
V gene: TRBV24-1

CDR3 protein: CASSIQGGDNQPQHF
CDR3 DNA: TGTGCCAGTAGTATTCAGGGTGGGGACAATCAGCCCCAGCATTTT
J gene: TRBJ1-5
D gene: -
clone size: -
V gene: TRBV19

CDR3 protein: CSASLTWQETQYF
CDR3 DNA: TGCAGTGCTAGTCTTACCTGGCAAGAGACCCAGTACTTC
J gene: TRBJ2-5
D gene: -
clone size: -
V gene: TRBV20-1